This entry features one T cell receptor (beta chain) sequence. TCR cDNA molecules each carried a unique molecular identifier. One entry per CDR3 protein results from TCRdb running MiXCR on the 5' RACE reads. The data contain about 38,000 distinct CDR3 sequences, around 7.5% of them singletons. This specimen belongs to a study of spatial heterogeneity in lung cancer. Turning to the study itself: Consistent detection of more beta-chain than alpha-chain sequences was observed.

Time point meaning: sample taken at primary tumor resection. TCRs were sequenced from unsorted whole RNA of tumor, nontumor lung or PBMC. Patients with untreated early-stage non-small cell lung cancer, numbering 55 to 75, were the donors. The origin of this receptor is a male donor with early-stage non-small cell lung cancer. The input for sequencing was PBMCs, taken at surgery.

CDR3 sequence reads: CAWRGQSSYNSPLHF. In DNA, the CDR3 is TGTGCCTGGAGGGGACAGAGCTCCTATAATTCACCCCTCCACTTT. The rearrangement uses TRBV30 and TRBJ1-6, with 7 nucleotides matching TRBD1. CDR3 length equals 15 residues. The germline gives CDR1 GTSNPN, CDR2 SVGIG (reference sequence). The V gene end was trimmed by 3 bases and the J gene end by 0 bases; junction bases not matched to a gene: 2.